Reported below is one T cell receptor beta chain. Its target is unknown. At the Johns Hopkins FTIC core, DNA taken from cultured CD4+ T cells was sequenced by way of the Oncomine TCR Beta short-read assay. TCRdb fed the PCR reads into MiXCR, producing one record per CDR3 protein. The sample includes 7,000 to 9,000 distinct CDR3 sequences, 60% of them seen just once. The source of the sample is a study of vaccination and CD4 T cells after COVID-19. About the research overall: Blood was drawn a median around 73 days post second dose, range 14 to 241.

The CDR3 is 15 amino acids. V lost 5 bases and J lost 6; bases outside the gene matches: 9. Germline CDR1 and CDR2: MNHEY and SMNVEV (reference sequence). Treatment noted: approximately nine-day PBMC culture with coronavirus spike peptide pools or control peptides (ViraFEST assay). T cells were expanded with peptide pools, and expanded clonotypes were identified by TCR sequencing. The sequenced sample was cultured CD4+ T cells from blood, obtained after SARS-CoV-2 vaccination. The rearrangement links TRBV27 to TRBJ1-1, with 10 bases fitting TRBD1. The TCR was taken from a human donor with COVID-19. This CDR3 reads CASSPGTGAAAEAFF. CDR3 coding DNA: TGTGCCAGCAGTCCCGGGACAGGGGCCGCAGCTGAAGCTTTCTTT.